This T cell receptor (beta chain) was sequenced during a study of shared T cell receptors in the human thymus. Germline V lookup: CDR1 ENHRY, CDR2 SYGVKD. The CDR3 contains 15 residues. Regarding this clone: The junction differs from germline at one of its ends, possibly a read error. The same CDR3 also results from other DNA sequences found in this sample.

Clones were read by immunoSEQ multiplex PCR, and TCRdb kept only the in-frame ones, dropping some. The table includes some 700,000 clones, 80% to 90% detected once. This same sample was also taken into another study, of human thymus T cells. From that second work: As related research reported, thymic repertoires overlapped highly among unrelated individuals.

The material sequenced was thymocytes. The TCR sequence derives from a girl under three years old with a congenital heart defect. This chain connects TRBV10-3 to TRBJ1-5; no firm D call. CDR3 amino acids: CAISESTAHNQPQHF. The DNA of the CDR3 is TGTGCTATCAGTGAGAGCACAGCTCATAATCAGCCCCAGCATTTT.